The present T cell receptor (beta chain) was sequenced within a study of radiotherapy plus CTLA-4 blockade in lung cancer. Study-wide results and caveats: TCR clones originating in tumors grew in number in blood after radiotherapy plus ipilimumab.

Only in-frame clones appear in the TCRdb table, and some are missing; sequencing was by immunoSEQ multiplex PCR. The sample shows about 94,000 clones, roughly 80% of them seen only once. With respect to this clone: Its antigen is not identified.

Trimming stripped 8 bases from V and 7 bases from J, with 14 bases between. Germline assignment: CDR1 MNHEY and CDR2 SVGAGI. This CDR3 spans 13 amino acids. The starting material was peripheral blood, obtained from a patient treated with radiotherapy plus ipilimumab. The TCR comes from a human donor with non-small cell lung cancer that progressed on radiotherapy plus ipilimumab. The chain carries TRBV6-5 and TRBJ1-4, with D hard to call. In nucleotides, the CDR3 is TGTGCCAGCTCCCTACCGGGAAGTGAAAAACTGTTTTTT. Its protein product is CASSLPGSEKLFF.